Listed here are 10 T cell receptor beta chains from one sample, sequenced in a study of T cell changes during pregnancy in multiple sclerosis. Sequencing used immunoSEQ multiplex PCR; TCRdb keeps in-frame clones, though not all of them. The sample consists of some 71,000 clones, about 90% of them appearing once. The sequenced sample was peripheral blood, obtained after pregnancy. Receptors originate from a female donor with multiple sclerosis, enrolled in a pregnancy study.

This clone has only a few counts. The rearrangement uses TRBV18 and TRBJ1-1; no firm D call. There are 14 residues in the CDR3. Looked up from germline, CDR1 is KGHSH and CDR2 is LQKENI. V lost 3 bases and J 1 base, leaving 9 bases between the germline ends. The CDR3 sequence: CASSPPAGNTEAFF. Written as DNA, the CDR3 is TGTGCCAGCTCACCCCCCGCGGGGAACACTGAAGCTTTCTTT.

V usage is TRBV10-2 and J usage is TRBJ2-1; D call uncertain. V was shortened by 6 bases and J by 7 bases, with 13 bases between the two germline ends. CDR1 is WSHSY, CDR2 SAAADI, per germline. The CDR3 totals 13 residues. CDR3 protein: CASSETSGNEQFF. The CDR3, as DNA: TGCGCCAGCAGCGAGACGAGTGGTAATGAGCAGTTCTTC.

V gene TRBV2 combines with J gene TRBJ2-2; 8 bases are shared with TRBD1. The ends lost 6 bases at V and 2 bases at J; junction bases unmatched: 2. The length of the CDR3 is 14 residues. Germline CDR1 reads SNHLY; CDR2 reads FYNNEI. The CDR3 is CASRGTGNTGELFF. In DNA form, the CDR3 reads TGTGCCAGCAGGGGGACAGGAAACACCGGGGAGCTGTTTTTT.

The chain couples TRBV5-1 to TRBJ2-7, with D unresolved. From germline, CDR1 is SGHRS and CDR2 YFSETQ. V shed 0 bases and J shed 0 bases, with 10 bases lying between them. This CDR3 is 15 amino acids long. CDR3 in DNA: TGCGCCAGCAGCTTGGGACTTACCAGCTCCTACGAGCAGTACTTC. Encoded protein: CASSLGLTSSYEQYF.

CDR3 loop: CASSLGTSNTGELFF. Written as DNA, the CDR3 is TGCGCCAGCAGCTTGGGGACTTCGAACACCGGGGAGCTGTTTTTT. The chain recombines TRBV5-1 with TRBJ2-2; a possible D gene is TRBD2 (5 bases). The CDR3 totals 15 residues. Per germline, CDR1 SGHRS and CDR2 YFSETQ. The V end lost 0 bases, the J end lost 0 bases, and 6 bases lay between the germline ends.

This rearrangement joins TRBV30 to TRBJ2-5, with 8 bases fitting TRBD2. The V segment lost 2 bases and the J segment 4 bases; nucleotides outside the gene matches: 3. The CDR3 has 13 amino acids. Germline assignment: CDR1 GTSNPN and CDR2 SVGIG (reference sequence). CDR3 in amino acids: CAWSSGRRETQYF. The CDR3 nucleotides are TGTGCCTGGAGTAGCGGGAGACGAGAGACCCAGTACTTC.

The chain combines TRBV5-1 with TRBJ1-1; 7 bases match TRBD1. V gave up 4 bases and J gave up 0 bases; unmatched junction bases: 12. This CDR3 spans 17 amino acids. The germline gives CDR1 SGHRS, CDR2 YFSETQ. CDR3 sequence (DNA): TGCGCCAGCAGCGTGGGACAGTTAAAGGGGCTGAACACTGAAGCTTTCTTT. Translating gives CASSVGQLKGLNTEAFF.

The J gene is TRBJ2-5, the V gene TRBV13, with 8 bases fitting TRBD1. CDR1 is PRHDT and CDR2 is FYEKMQ in the germline V gene (reference sequence). The CDR3 has 16 residues. Trimming took 0 bases from V and 4 from J; bases not matched to a gene: 7. DNA of the CDR3: TGTGCCAGCAGCTTAGGAACAGGGGGGTTCGGAGAGACCCAGTACTTC. Its translation: CASSLGTGGFGETQYF.

V gene TRBV6-1 combines with J gene TRBJ1-2; no clear D gene. Germline V CDR1 and CDR2: MNHNS, SASEGT. The CDR3 has 12 residues. V was cut by 7 bases and J by 3 bases, with 9 bases left in between. The CDR3 sequence is CASKQVDYGYTF. In DNA form, the CDR3 reads TGTGCCAGCAAGCAGGTGGACTATGGCTACACCTTC.

The chain couples TRBV14 to TRBJ2-1; 7 bases align to TRBD1. With V trimmed by 4 bases and J by 9 bases, 6 bases remained unmatched. The germline CDR1 and CDR2 sequences are SGHDN and FVKESK. This CDR3 has 13 amino acids. The DNA for the CDR3 is TGTGCCAGCAGCCTAGAGACAGGGTCTGAGCAGTTCTTC. Translation gives CASSLETGSEQFF.